The sequence of this TCR beta chain was determined in a study of Ad26.COV2.S vaccination and SARS-CoV-2 variants (dated by TCRdb to about 2021). About the investigation overall: Donors in the vaccine arm were drawn from COV1001, a phase I-IIa trial of Ad26.COV2.S in healthy adults that was multicentre, randomized, double-blind and placebo-controlled. TCRbeta repertoire sequencing was used to assess the specificity and breadth of SARS-CoV-2-reactive T cell receptors after Ad26.COV2.S vaccination. Dosing of Ad26.COV2.S was intramuscular, at either 5x10^10 or 1x10^11 viral particles, delivered as one shot or as two shots spaced 56 days apart. A total of approximately 32 samples were included in the TCR-sequenced set, comprising around 19 Ad26.COV2.S vaccine recipients, 5 placebo recipients and 8 SARS-CoV-2 convalescent individuals. Trial participants were randomized into five groups of five, in which low-dose or high-dose Ad26.COV2.S was given once or twice, or placebo was given on both occasions. Throughout the experiments and outcome assessment, investigators stayed blinded to trial group allocation. General study outcomes and caveats: Substantial breadth of spike-specific CD8+ and CD4+ T cell responses was reported after vaccination. According to the authors, total T cell responses may have been underestimated by the TCR breadth and depth analyses. Spike-specific TCR breadth was higher in Ad26.COV2.S recipients than in placebo recipients (P = 0.0014). Comparable non-spike TCR breadth was observed between vaccine and placebo recipients, consistent with only spike being contained in the vaccine. The study was not powered for comparison of responses between vaccine doses or regimens.

A word on this clone: Its antigen is not yet known. Per-base qualities were not stored, and no clone one base away is much larger.

Interpreted using the paper, the treatment or condition label stands for: some 20 received Ad26.COV2.S at low or high dose, single or two shots; 5 received placebo; per-sample allocation not given. Repertoires of vaccine and placebo recipients were sequenced from samples collected on day 63 after the first injection. In Cohort 1b, about two dozen adults aged 18-55 years were enrolled at a single site in Boston, USA, between 29 July and 7 August 2020. Ad26.COV2.S consisted of a replication-incompetent adenovirus type 26 vector by which a prefusion-stabilized SARS-CoV-2 spike protein from the original Wuhan strain was expressed. The immunoSEQ Assay was used to sequence TCRbeta CDR3 regions. After extraction, genomic DNA underwent amplification by bias-controlled multiplex PCR, followed by high-throughput sequencing. Regarding the original processing steps: To quantify the absolute abundance of every unique TCRbeta CDR3 region, sequences were collapsed and filtered. Usable DNA was measured by amplifying reference genes present in all nucleated cells, and TCRbeta template counts were normalized to that usable DNA to estimate T cell fraction. Repertoire TCRs were annotated as SARS-CoV-2-specific when V gene, CDR3 amino acid sequence and J gene were exactly matched to a known reactive TCR set. The reference SARS-CoV-2 TCR set came from MIRA and was filtered for enrichment in COVID-19-positive ImmuneCODE repertoires, removing public or cross-reactive TCRs. Using the MIRA antigens, annotated TCRs were further analysed by specific ORF or by position within an ORF. Breadth was defined as the number of annotated unique rearrangements divided by the total number of unique productive rearrangements, and depth was defined as the summed frequency of the annotated unique rearrangements. TCR breadth was compared between groups using two-sided Wilcoxon rank-sum tests. Held by TCRdb, this immuneACCESS table contains in-frame sequences only and omits some clones. Under half of the omission traces to an unresolved V gene where checked; the cause of the rest is unknown. That table supplies the V and J calls and clone size; D and trimming were determined from the DNA. Within this sample are around 300,000 clones, with approximately 90% of them counted one time only. 5% of the sample is taken by the ten largest.

The sequence came from a person aged 18 to 65 who received the Ad26.COV2.S COVID-19 vaccine or a placebo. The material was peripheral blood, obtained in a trial of Ad26.COV2.S vaccine versus placebo.

The CDR3 protein sequence reads: CASSLSGTGSYEQYF. The DNA sequence is TGTGCCAGCAGCCTTTCCGGGACAGGATCCTACGAGCAGTACTTC. The sequence joins TRBV3-1 (or the pseudogene TRBV3-2) to TRBJ2-7; 8 bases in between match TRBD1. Reading the germline V gene (reference sequence) gives CDR1 LGHDT and CDR2 YNNKEL. The CDR3 contains 15 residues, cysteine and phenylalanine counted. Kept here is only the CDR3 DNA, which spans 45 bases and is read in frame from base 1. V trim: 4 bases; J trim: 1 base; unmatched bases: 6.